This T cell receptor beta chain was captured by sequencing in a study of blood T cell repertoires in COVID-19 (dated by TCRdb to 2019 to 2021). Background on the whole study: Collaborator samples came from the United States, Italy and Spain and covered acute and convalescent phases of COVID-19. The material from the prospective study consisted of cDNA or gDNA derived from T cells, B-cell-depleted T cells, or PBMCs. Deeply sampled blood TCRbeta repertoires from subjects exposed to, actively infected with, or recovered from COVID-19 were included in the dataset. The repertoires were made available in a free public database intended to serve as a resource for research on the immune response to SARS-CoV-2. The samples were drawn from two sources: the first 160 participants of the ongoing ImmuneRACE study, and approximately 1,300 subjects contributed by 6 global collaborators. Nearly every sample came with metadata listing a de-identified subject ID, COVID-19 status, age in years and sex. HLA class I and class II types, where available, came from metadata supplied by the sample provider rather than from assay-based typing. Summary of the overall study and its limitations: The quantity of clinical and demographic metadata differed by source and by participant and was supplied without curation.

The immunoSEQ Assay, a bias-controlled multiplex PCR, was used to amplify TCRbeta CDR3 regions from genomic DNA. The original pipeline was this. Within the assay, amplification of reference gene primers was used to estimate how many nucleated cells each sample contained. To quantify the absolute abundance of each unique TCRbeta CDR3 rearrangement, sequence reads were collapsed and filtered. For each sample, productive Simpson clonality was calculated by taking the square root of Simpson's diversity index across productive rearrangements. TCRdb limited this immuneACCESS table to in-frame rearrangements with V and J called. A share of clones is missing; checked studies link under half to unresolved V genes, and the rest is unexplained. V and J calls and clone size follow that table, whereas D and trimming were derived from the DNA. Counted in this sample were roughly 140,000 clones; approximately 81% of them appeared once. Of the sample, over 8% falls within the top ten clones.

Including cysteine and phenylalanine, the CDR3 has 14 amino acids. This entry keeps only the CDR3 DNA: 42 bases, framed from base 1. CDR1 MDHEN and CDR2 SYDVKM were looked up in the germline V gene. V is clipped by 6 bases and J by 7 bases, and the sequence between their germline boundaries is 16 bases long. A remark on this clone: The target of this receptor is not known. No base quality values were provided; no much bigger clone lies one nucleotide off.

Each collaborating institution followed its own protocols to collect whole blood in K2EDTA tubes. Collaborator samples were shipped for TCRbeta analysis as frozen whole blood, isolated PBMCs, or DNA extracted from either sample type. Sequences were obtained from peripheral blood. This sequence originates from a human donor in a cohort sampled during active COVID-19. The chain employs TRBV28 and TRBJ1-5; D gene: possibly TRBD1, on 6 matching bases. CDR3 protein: CASRRDRSAQPQHF. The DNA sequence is TGTGCCAGCAGACGTGACAGGTCGGCCCAGCCCCAGCATTTT.